These 29 T cell receptor beta chains were all obtained from the same sample, sequenced in a study of identical twins. One entry per CDR3 protein, called by TCRdb with MiXCR from the 5' RACE reads. The repertoire holds about 530,000 distinct CDR3 sequences, more than 20% seen once, with around 0.47% in the top ten. These data are also associated with another study on yellow fever vaccine responses in identical twins.

Sequenced: CD4+ T cells sorted from blood. The source is a woman between 18 and 30 years old in good health.

In this sample, this clonotype turned up a few times. The genes are TRBV4-1 and TRBJ2-3; 9 nucleotides agree with TRBD1. CDR3 size: 17 residues. V dropped 4 bases and J dropped 2; count of bases not matched to a gene: 10. Per the germline V gene, CDR1 is MGHRA and CDR2 is YSYEKL. The CDR3 DNA reads TGCGCCAGCAGCCCTAACAGGGGGCGCGCCGCCACAGATACGCAGTATTTT. Translated, it gives CASSPNRGRAATDTQYF.

The rearrangement joins TRBV5-5 to TRBJ2-1, with 10 positions matching TRBD2. J gave up 0 bases and V 0 bases, and 3 bases lay outside the gene matches. The CDR3 consists of 17 residues. Per germline, CDR1 SGHKS and CDR2 YYEKEE (reference sequence). The CDR3 DNA is TGTGCCAGCAGCTTGGGGCCTAGCGGGAGCTCCTACAATGAGCAGTTCTTC. Translated: CASSLGPSGSSYNEQFF.

In this sample, this clonotype turned up a few times. J is TRBJ2-1 and V is TRBV7-8, with TRBD2 matching over 14 bases. There are 18 residues in the CDR3. The V segment lost 0 bases and the J segment 4 bases; nucleotides outside the gene matches: 5. Germline assignment: CDR1 SGHVS and CDR2 FQNEAQ. The CDR3 region has the DNA TGTGCCAGCAGCTTAGCGCGACTAGCGGGAGGGCCTTACAATGAGCAGTTCTTC. As protein: CASSLARLAGGPYNEQFF. Complete variable domain (other parts from reference TRBV7-8 and TRBJ2-1): GAGVSQSPRYKVAKRGQDVALRCDPISGHVSLFWYQQALGQGPEFLTYFQNEAQLDKSGLPSDRFFAERPEGSVSTLKIQRTQQEDSAVYLCASSLARLAGGPYNEQFFGPGTRLTVL.

There are a few counts of this clonotype. This chain links TRBV6-1 with TRBJ2-6; 10 nucleotides line up with TRBD1. The V gene end was trimmed by 8 bases and the J gene end by 0 bases; junction bases not matched to a gene: 10. The CDR3 length is 18 residues. Germline CDR1 MNHNS, CDR2 SASEGT. Written as DNA, the CDR3 is TGTGCCAGCCGGATTGGGACAGGGGCAGGCTCTGGGGCCAACGTCCTGACTTTC. It translates to CASRIGTGAGSGANVLTF.

This clonotype was seen only a few times. The chain joins TRBV27 to TRBJ2-1; 11 nucleotides match TRBD2. Germline V lookup: CDR1 MNHEY, CDR2 SMNVEV (reference sequence). J was trimmed by 7 bases and V by 2 bases; bases with no gene match: 10. This CDR3 region has 17 residues. The CDR3: CASSLASGGPGRNEQFF. For the CDR3, the DNA is TGTGCCAGCAGTTTAGCTAGCGGGGGGCCGGGGCGGAATGAGCAGTTCTTC.

V gene TRBV5-1 combines with J gene TRBJ2-3, with D maybe TRBD1 (8 bases). The V end was cut by 8 bases, the J end by 2 bases, with 18 bases between. Germline lookup yields CDR1 SGHRS and CDR2 YFSETQ. The CDR3 has 15 amino acids. Here the CDR3 DNA reads TGCGCCAGTGCGCGAGCGGGACAGGACACAGATACGCAGTATTTT. Protein product: CASARAGQDTDTQYF. The full variable domain, its missing parts supplied by reference TRBV5-1 and TRBJ2-3, is KAGVTQTPRYLIKTRGQQVTLSCSPISGHRSVSWYQQTPGQGLQFLFEYFSETQRNKGNFPGRFSGRQFSNSRSEMNVSTLELGDSALYLCASARAGQDTDTQYFGPGTRLTVL.

This clonotype was seen a few times. The chain has TRBV5-1 and TRBJ2-5, with D unresolved. The V end was cut by 3 bases, the J end by 4 bases, with 19 bases between. In germline, CDR1 is SGHRS, CDR2 YFSETQ. The CDR3 consists of 16 residues. CDR3 in amino acids: CASSSLSSGSVETQYF. The CDR3 DNA sequence: TGCGCCAGCAGCTCTCTTTCAAGTGGGTCCGTAGAGACCCAGTACTTC.

This clonotype was counted only a few times. The CDR3 coding sequence is TGTGCCAGCAGTTTAGCGCGCGGGGGTGGTGGCTACACCTTC. It specifies CASSLARGGGGYTF. This chain uses TRBV12-3 or TRBV12-4 with TRBJ1-2, with D perhaps TRBD1 (5 bases). V was trimmed by 0 bases and J by 7 bases, leaving 12 bases between them. The CDR3 is made up of 14 amino acids.

This clonotype showed up many times. V and J are TRBV20-1 and TRBJ2-3; D is unclear. The V gene's germline CDR1 is DFQATT and CDR2 SNEGSKA (reference sequence). With 2 bases removed from V and 1 base from J, the gap between germline ends came to 4 bases. This CDR3 spans 12 amino acids. CDR3 coding DNA: TGCAGTGCTAGACAGGGCACAGATACGCAGTATTTT. Protein product: CSARQGTDTQYF.

This clonotype has a handful of counts. The chain carries TRBV12-3 or TRBV12-4 and TRBJ2-3; D is ambiguous. The V and J ends lost 5 bases and 0 bases respectively, with 12 bases between them. This CDR3 has 15 amino acids. The CDR3 protein is CASSEDGASTDTQYF. CDR3 bases: TGTGCCAGCAGTGAGGACGGCGCTAGCACAGATACGCAGTATTTT.

The genes are TRBV11-2 and TRBJ2-1, with a weak D call TRBD1 (6 bases). Germline V gene data show CDR1 as SGHAT and CDR2 as FQNNGV. The length of the CDR3 is 14 residues. Trimming cost V 4 bases and J 8 bases, with 15 bases left between them. CDR3 DNA: TGTGCCAGCAGCTCCAGCACAGGGTTTTATGAGCAGTTCTTC. Protein: CASSSSTGFYEQFF.

CDR3 sequence (DNA): TGTGCCAGCAGCCAAGGGCGGATCTACGAGCAGTACTTC. Translated: CASSQGRIYEQYF. The V and J genes are TRBV3-1 and TRBJ2-7; D ambiguous. V was clipped by 1 base and J by 3 bases, with 7 bases between them. The CDR3 has 13 amino acids. The germline V gene encodes CDR1 LGHDT and CDR2 YNNKEL (reference sequence).

The J gene is TRBJ1-1, the V gene TRBV29-1; D gene unclear. The CDR3 spans 11 residues. Trimming cost V 5 bases and J 10 bases, with 14 bases left between them. CDR1 is SQVTM and CDR2 is ANQGSEA in the germline V gene. DNA of the CDR3: TGCAGCGTTATGGAGGGATTGGGAGCTTTCTTT. Protein: CSVMEGLGAFF.

The table lists this clonotype with a few counts. The chain is built from TRBV3-1 and TRBJ1-1; no clear D. The germline V gene has CDR1 LGHDT and CDR2 YNNKEL (reference sequence). V lost 1 base to trimming and J lost 6 bases, with 6 bases between them. This CDR3 has 12 amino acids. The CDR3 sequence: CASSQGMAEAFF. The CDR3 nucleotides are TGTGCCAGCAGCCAAGGTATGGCTGAAGCTTTCTTT.

The V gene is TRBV5-1, the J gene TRBJ2-5; 8 bases agree with TRBD2. The CDR3 is 16 residues long. From germline, CDR1 is SGHRS and CDR2 YFSETQ. The junction had 6 bases not matched to a gene; V was cut back by 1 base and J by 1 base. The CDR3 DNA sequence: TGCGCCAGCAGCTTGCAGGTAGCGGGAAGCCAAGAGACCCAGTACTTC. Translation: CASSLQVAGSQETQYF.

The chain uses TRBV18 and TRBJ2-2; a weak D match, TRBD2 (5 bases). CDR1 is KGHSH, CDR2 LQKENI, per germline. V was pared by 10 bases and J by 0 bases, with 15 bases between. CDR3 length equals 15 residues. CDR3 sequence: CATSRAEANTGELFF. In DNA, the CDR3 is TGTGCCACGTCCCGTGCGGAGGCGAACACCGGGGAGCTGTTTTTT.

V is TRBV20-1 and J is TRBJ2-7, with 7 bases that match TRBD1. Germline V lookup: CDR1 DFQATT, CDR2 SNEGSKA (reference sequence). Losses at the gene ends were 7 bases for V and 4 bases for J; bases not matched to a gene: 10. This CDR3 region has 13 residues. This CDR3 is CSVTGAGSYEQYV. The CDR3 DNA reads as TGCAGTGTTACAGGGGCAGGGTCTTACGAGCAGTACGTC.

The rearrangement links TRBV11-2 to TRBJ2-3, with 7 bases fitting TRBD2. Germline trimming cut 7 bases from V and 0 bases from J; bases unmatched to any gene: 7. The germline V gene has CDR1 SGHAT and CDR2 FQNNGV. The CDR3 has 15 residues. Here the CDR3 DNA reads TGTGCCAGCACCAAGGGACTAACTAGCACAGATACGCAGTATTTT. Its protein is CASTKGLTSTDTQYF.

The genes are TRBV3-1 and TRBJ2-2; no reliable D call. The germline V and J ends were trimmed by 1 base and 6 bases, with 9 bases remaining between them. Germline values: CDR1 LGHDT, CDR2 YNNKEL (reference sequence). CDR3 length: 14 amino acids. This CDR3 reads CASSQVYGSGELFF. The CDR3 nucleotides are TGTGCCAGCAGCCAAGTCTACGGATCCGGGGAGCTGTTTTTT. The whole variable domain, remainder taken from reference TRBV3-1 and TRBJ2-2, is DTAVSQTPKYLVTQMGNDKSIKCEQNLGHDTMYWYKQDSKKFLKIMFSYNNKELIINETVPNRFSPKSPDKAHLNLHINSLELGDSAVYFCASSQVYGSGELFFGEGSRLTVL.

A few counts support this clonotype. This chain joins TRBV7-2 and TRBJ2-7; 9 bases align to TRBD2. Germline V gives CDR1 SGHTA, CDR2 FQGNSA. This CDR3 contains 17 residues. V trimming: 5 bases; J trimming: 6 bases; junction bases outside the gene matches: 17. Here the CDR3 DNA reads TGTGCCAGCAGCCCGACCCCACAGAAAGCGGGAGGAAGCGAGCAGTACTTC. This codes for CASSPTPQKAGGSEQYF.

Only a few counts were recorded for this clonotype. The V call is TRBV11-2, the J call TRBJ2-7, with 11 positions matching TRBD2. Germline lookup yields CDR1 SGHAT and CDR2 FQNNGV. The CDR3 totals 18 residues. V trimming: 2 bases; J trimming: 4 bases; junction bases outside the gene matches: 13. The CDR3 nucleotides are TGTGCCAGCAGCTTATCAGGGTTGGGACTAGCGGTAGAGTACGAGCAGTACGTC. It is translated as CASSLSGLGLAVEYEQYV.

There are a few counts of this clonotype. The V gene is TRBV12-3 or TRBV12-4, the J gene TRBJ2-1; TRBD1 matches at 7 bases. V lost 4 bases, J lost 9 bases, and 9 bases stayed unmatched. CDR3 length: 14 amino acids. The CDR3 bases are TGTGCCAGCAGTTACAGGGGCCCGGGGCCTGAGCAGTTCTTC. This codes for CASSYRGPGPEQFF.

The chain recombines TRBV5-1 with TRBJ2-7; TRBD1 might be the D (7 bases). The CDR3 is 15 amino acids. Trimming cost V 4 bases and J 4 bases, with 18 bases left between them. CDR1 is SGHRS and CDR2 is YFSETQ in the germline V gene. The CDR3 DNA reads as TGCGCCAGCAGCGGCGGGACAGCCGGGGGATACGAGCAGTACTTC. Encoded protein: CASSGGTAGGYEQYF.

This clonotype came up a few times. The chain joins TRBV10-3 to TRBJ1-2; D is perhaps TRBD1 (6 bases). This CDR3 is built from 12 residues. Trimming left V 10 bases short and J 8 bases short, with 17 bases between. CDR1 ENHRY and CDR2 SYGVKD come from the germline V gene. The CDR3 bases are TGTGCCACGACCGGGACAAAGATGGGCTACACCTTC. Translating it yields CATTGTKMGYTF.

V usage is TRBV5-1 and J usage is TRBJ2-1; D uncertain. The germline V gene has CDR1 SGHRS and CDR2 YFSETQ. V was cut by 4 bases and J by 2 bases, with 10 bases left in between. CDR3 length: 14 amino acids. The chain's CDR3 is CASSPGGTYNEQFF. The CDR3 bases are TGCGCCAGCAGCCCGGGTGGGACCTACAATGAGCAGTTCTTC.

This clonotype was detected many times. DNA for the CDR3: TGTGCCAGCAGCTTGGACAGGGGGCTTTACTCTGGAAACACCATATATTTT. Protein sequence: CASSLDRGLYSGNTIYF. The chain carries TRBV7-9 and TRBJ1-3; TRBD1 matches at 11 bases. The CDR3 loop spans 17 amino acids. The germline V gene has CDR1 SEHNR and CDR2 FQNEAQ (reference sequence). V lost 3 bases to trimming and J lost 0 bases; unmatched junction nucleotides: 4. Full variable domain (remainder filled in from reference TRBV7-9 and TRBJ1-3): DTGVSQNPRHKITKRGQNVTFRCDPISEHNRLYWYRQTLGQGPEFLTYFQNEAQLEKSRLLSDRFSAERPKGSFSTLEIQRTEQGDSAMYLCASSLDRGLYSGNTIYFGEGSWLTVV.

The chain uses TRBV6-2 or TRBV6-3 and TRBJ2-1; 12 nucleotides agree with TRBD2. After removal of 8 bases from V and 5 bases from J, the junction contained 22 bases not matched to a gene. This CDR3 spans 20 amino acids. Looked up from germline, CDR1 is MNHEY and CDR2 is SVGEGT. CDR3 nucleotide sequence: TGTGCCAGCCCCTTGAGGGAGAAAACTAGCGGGGGGCCCCGGGACAATGAGCAGTTCTTC. Its translation is CASPLREKTSGGPRDNEQFF.

The chain combines TRBV3-1 with TRBJ1-2; D ambiguous. Germline lookup yields CDR1 LGHDT and CDR2 YNNKEL (reference sequence). V was cut by 4 bases and J by 0 bases, with 9 bases left in between. CDR3 length equals 14 residues. The CDR3 bases are TGTGCCAGCAGCCGATCAACAGCTAACTATGGCTACACCTTC. Its translation is CASSRSTANYGYTF.

This chain uses TRBV5-1 with TRBJ2-1, with unresolved D. The CDR3 extends over 15 amino acids. Germline V gene lookup returns CDR1 SGHRS and CDR2 YFSETQ. V lost 0 bases, J lost 2 bases, and 9 bases lay in between. The DNA of the CDR3 is TGCGCCAGCAGCTTGGTTCAAAACCCCTACAATGAGCAGTTCTTC. Its protein product is CASSLVQNPYNEQFF.